These T cell receptor beta chains were read from a single sample in a study of control samples from healthy donors and cancer patients. Libraries were prepared by immunoSEQ multiplex PCR; TCRdb keeps only in-frame clonotypes and omits some of them. Of over 150,000 clones in the sample, 90% to 95% were seen once. The specimen sequenced was blood. The receptors were sampled from a man aged 18-30 years in good health. Each CDR3 is given with its conserved first and last residue. D genes are given only for firm matches. Clone size is stated in some rows and not others, as once, few, many or a class when expanded.

d_gene: .
j_gene: TRBJ2-1
v_gene: TRBV5-1
abundance: .
CDR3nt: TGCGCCAGCAGCCTTATCAACTCCAACAAGGCCAATGAGCAGTTCTTC
CDR3aa: CASSLINSNKANEQFF

d_gene: .
j_gene: TRBJ2-1
v_gene: TRBV18
abundance: .
CDR3nt: TGTGCCAGCTCACCGGGACTTAACAATGAGCAGTTCTTC
CDR3aa: CASSPGLNNEQFF

d_gene: TRBD1
j_gene: TRBJ2-5
v_gene: TRBV25-1
abundance: .
CDR3nt: TGTGCCGGCAGTGAATCCATCACAGGGGCCCGGGAGACCCAGTACTTC
CDR3aa: CAGSESITGARETQYF

d_gene: .
j_gene: TRBJ1-3
v_gene: TRBV4-2
abundance: few
CDR3nt: TGTGCCAGCAGCCAAGATCTCTCAAGCTCTGGAAACACCATATATTTT
CDR3aa: CASSQDLSSSGNTIYF

d_gene: .
j_gene: TRBJ1-1
v_gene: TRBV3-1/TRBV3-2
abundance: .
CDR3nt: TGTGCCAGCAGCCAGGAGGGGCTGTACACTGAAGCTTTCTTT
CDR3aa: CASSQEGLYTEAFF

d_gene: TRBD1
j_gene: TRBJ2-2
v_gene: TRBV9
abundance: .
CDR3nt: TGTGCCAGCAGCAAAGGACAGGGAAATTTAAACACCGGGGAGCTGTTTTTT
CDR3aa: CASSKGQGNLNTGELFF

d_gene: TRBD1
j_gene: TRBJ1-4
v_gene: TRBV4-1
abundance: .
CDR3nt: TGCGCCAGCAGCCAAGGAACGCGGGGACAGGGGAACGAAAAACTGTTTTTT
CDR3aa: CASSQGTRGQGNEKLFF

d_gene: .
j_gene: TRBJ2-1
v_gene: TRBV12-3/TRBV12-4
abundance: .
CDR3nt: TGTGCCAGCAGCCCTCCGGGGTACAATGAGCAGTTCTTC
CDR3aa: CASSPPGYNEQFF

d_gene: .
j_gene: TRBJ1-6
v_gene: TRBV3-1/TRBV3-2
abundance: .
CDR3nt: TGTGCCAGCAGCCCCGCCCGATACGGTGGGGCGGAGTATTCACCCCTCCACTTT
CDR3aa: CASSPARYGGAEYSPLHF

d_gene: .
j_gene: TRBJ1-2
v_gene: TRBV6-5
abundance: once
CDR3nt: TGTGCCAGCAAAACTGGCGGGGGCCATGGCTACACCTTC
CDR3aa: CASKTGGGHGYTF

d_gene: TRBD1
j_gene: TRBJ1-4
v_gene: TRBV4-1
abundance: .
CDR3nt: TGCGCCAGCAGCCAAGGCAGGGGGCTGACTAATGAAAAACTGTTTTTT
CDR3aa: CASSQGRGLTNEKLFF

d_gene: TRBD1
j_gene: TRBJ2-4
v_gene: TRBV19
abundance: .
CDR3nt: TGTGCCAGTAGTACACGGAACAAGGGACAGGGGAACATTCAGTACTTC
CDR3aa: CASSTRNKGQGNIQYF

d_gene: .
j_gene: TRBJ1-6
v_gene: TRBV3-1/TRBV3-2
abundance: .
CDR3nt: TGTGCCAGCAGCCAAGTCCCCAATTCACCCCTCCACTTT
CDR3aa: CASSQVPNSPLHF

d_gene: .
j_gene: TRBJ1-1
v_gene: TRBV7-9
abundance: .
CDR3nt: TGTGCCAGCAGCGCATTTCAGGGCGCTGAAGCTTTCTTT
CDR3aa: CASSAFQGAEAFF

d_gene: .
j_gene: TRBJ1-1
v_gene: TRBV5-6
abundance: .
CDR3nt: TGTGCCAGCAGCTTCCAGGATTGGAGCACTGAAGCTTTCTTT
CDR3aa: CASSFQDWSTEAFF

d_gene: .
j_gene: TRBJ2-3
v_gene: TRBV24-1
abundance: .
CDR3nt: TGTGCCACCAGTGAGGTTACAGGGGATACGCAGTATTTT
CDR3aa: CATSEVTGDTQYF

d_gene: TRBD1
j_gene: TRBJ2-1
v_gene: TRBV25-1
abundance: .
CDR3nt: TGTGCCAGCAGTGAAACCGGACAGGGTTCAGGTGAGCAGTTCTTC
CDR3aa: CASSETGQGSGEQFF

d_gene: .
j_gene: TRBJ1-6
v_gene: TRBV27
abundance: .
CDR3nt: TGTGCCAGCAGAGGGAGGGGGGCTAATTCACCCCTCCACTTT
CDR3aa: CASRGRGANSPLHF

d_gene: TRBD1
j_gene: TRBJ1-2
v_gene: TRBV7-9
abundance: .
CDR3nt: TGTGCCAGCAGCTCGGACAGGGTCGAGGGCTACACCTTC
CDR3aa: CASSSDRVEGYTF

d_gene: TRBD2
j_gene: TRBJ2-4
v_gene: TRBV7-9
abundance: .
CDR3nt: TGTGCCAGCAGCTCCAGCGGGGGGCGCGAAAACATTCAGTACTTC
CDR3aa: CASSSSGGRENIQYF

d_gene: TRBD1
j_gene: TRBJ1-2
v_gene: TRBV12-3/TRBV12-4
abundance: .
CDR3nt: TGTGCCAGCAGTCCGGACAGGAGGTATGGCTACACCTTC
CDR3aa: CASSPDRRYGYTF

d_gene: .
j_gene: TRBJ2-5
v_gene: TRBV6-5
abundance: .
CDR3nt: TGTGCCAGCTGGGAGAGGGGAATGACGGAGACCCAGTACTTC
CDR3aa: CASWERGMTETQYF

d_gene: TRBD1
j_gene: TRBJ2-1
v_gene: TRBV24-1
abundance: .
CDR3nt: TGTGCCACCAGTGATTTATCGCTGGGACAGAACTTCAATGAGCAGTTCTTC
CDR3aa: CATSDLSLGQNFNEQFF

d_gene: .
j_gene: TRBJ1-2
v_gene: TRBV6-5
abundance: .
CDR3nt: TGTGCCAGCAGTTCCGGGGGGCTATATGGCTACACCTTC
CDR3aa: CASSSGGLYGYTF

d_gene: TRBD1
j_gene: TRBJ2-7
v_gene: TRBV28
abundance: .
CDR3nt: TGTGCCAGCAGTTTGCGGGACAGGCTATACGAGCAGTACTTC
CDR3aa: CASSLRDRLYEQYF

d_gene: .
j_gene: TRBJ2-7
v_gene: TRBV7-8
abundance: .
CDR3nt: TGTGCCAGCAGCTTCCATGCCGAGCAGTACTTC
CDR3aa: CASSFHAEQYF

d_gene: .
j_gene: TRBJ1-6
v_gene: TRBV5-4
abundance: .
CDR3nt: TGTGCCAGCAGCTTGGCCGGTGGTGGGGCGGTGTATTCACCCCTCCACTTT
CDR3aa: CASSLAGGGAVYSPLHF

d_gene: .
j_gene: TRBJ2-1
v_gene: TRBV5-6
abundance: once
CDR3nt: TGTGCCAGCAGACGAGACAGGTCCAGCTCCTACAATGAGCAGTTCTTC
CDR3aa: CASRRDRSSSYNEQFF